This T cell receptor (beta chain) was obtained from a study of Ad26.COV2.S vaccination and SARS-CoV-2 variants. Overall study: Ad26.COV2.S arm of COV1001 included the donor.

V gave up 10 bases and J gave up 0 bases, with 12 bases separating them. This CDR3 contains 13 residues. Germline loops: CDR1 ENHRY, CDR2 SYGVKD. Treatment in this sample: over 15 received Ad26.COV2.S at low or high dose, single or two shots; roughly 5 received placebo; per-sample allocation not given. The investigators took samples on day 63 after the first vaccine or placebo injection. TCRdb's copy holds only in-frame clones and misses some; the assay was immunoSEQ multiplex PCR. The data show over 350,000 clones, roughly nine tenths seen once. This clone was seen a single time. V is TRBV10-3 and J is TRBJ1-1, with a possible D match to TRBD1 (5 bases). The TCR was taken from a person between 18 and 60 years old who received the Ad26.COV2.S COVID-19 vaccine or a placebo. Sequencing used peripheral blood, obtained in a trial of Ad26.COV2.S vaccine versus placebo. CDR3 protein: CATQGNMNTEAFF. The CDR3 coding sequence is TGTGCCACCCAGGGAAATATGAACACTGAAGCTTTCTTT.